The entry that follows covers one TCR beta chain sequence. This entry is derived from a study of early T cells in non-severe SARS-CoV-2 infection. Deletions cut 3 bases from V and 2 bases from J, with 11 bases between. CDR1 is KGHSH, CDR2 LQKENI, per germline. This CDR3 spans 15 amino acids. Unique molecular identifiers were affixed to single, distinct cDNA molecules. TCRdb used MiXCR to reprocess the 5' RACE reads, holding one entry per CDR3 protein. Of tens of thousands of distinct CDR3 sequences listed, 9% are singletons. This sequence originates from an adult who was a healthcare worker with PCR-confirmed SARS-CoV-2 infection or an uninfected control (not recorded which). This chain joins TRBV18 and TRBJ2-1; D perhaps matches TRBD1 (6 bases). Sequencing was performed on whole blood. The CDR3 here is CASSPIEGAYNEQFF. CDR3 DNA sequence: TGTGCCAGCTCACCGATAGAGGGGGCCTACAATGAGCAGTTCTTC.